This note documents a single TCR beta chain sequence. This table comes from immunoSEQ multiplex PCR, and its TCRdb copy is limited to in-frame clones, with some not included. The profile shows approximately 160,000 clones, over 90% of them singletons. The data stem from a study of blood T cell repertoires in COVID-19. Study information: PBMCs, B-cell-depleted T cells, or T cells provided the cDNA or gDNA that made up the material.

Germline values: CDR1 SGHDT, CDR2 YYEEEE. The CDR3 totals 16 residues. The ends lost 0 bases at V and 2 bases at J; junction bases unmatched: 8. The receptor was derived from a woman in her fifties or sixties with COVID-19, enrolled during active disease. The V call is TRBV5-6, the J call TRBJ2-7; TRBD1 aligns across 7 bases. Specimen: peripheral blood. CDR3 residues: CASSLVGTGVPYEQYF. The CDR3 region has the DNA TGTGCCAGCAGCTTGGTGGGAACAGGGGTCCCCTACGAGCAGTACTTC.